The rows below give T cell receptor beta chains drawn from one sample of a study of regulatory T cells in long-lasting Graves disease. TCRdb re-called the multiplex PCR reads with MiXCR, one entry per CDR3 protein. This table has 650,000 to 850,000 distinct CDR3 sequences, about 30% appearing once. Sample: peripheral blood mononuclear cells (PBMCs), taken when the disease was refractory, from a patient treated with antithyroid drugs. The receptors here all came from a female donor with Graves disease. Both conserved end residues are trimmed from each CDR3.

V | CDR3
TRBV30 | AWSRDTKNIQY
TRBV6-5 | ASSYGIGLNYGYT
TRBV7-9 | ASSRTRRNFYNEQF
TRBV7-9 | ASRIYRGSSTDTQY
TRBV12-3/TRBV12-4 | ASSLAPGSGIH
TRBV10-3 | AISVSALAKNIQY
TRBV10-3 | AIRTGTGYQSYEQY
TRBV12-3/TRBV12-4 | ASSPDPLAGTYEQY
TRBV3-1 | ASSQVMGNTEAF
TRBV27 | ASSSLAPNYGYT
TRBV27 | ASSLLGTGGLLYGYT
TRBV3-1 | ASGREDEQF
TRBV25-1 | ASSHPGDTEAF
TRBV19 | ASSIGTANYGYT
TRBV20-1 | SATPGYEQY
TRBV28 | ASSSGNSGYT
TRBV20-1 | SARDHPKLYGYT
TRBV9 | ASSVVEDPLYEQY
TRBV6-1 | ASSEARTVGETQY
TRBV19 | ASSIPGLYGYT
TRBV11-2 | ASSLLAAHEQY
TRBV19 | ASSSRKGNNYGYT
TRBV6-1 | ASHTTGALYGYT
TRBV14 | ASSQGGLYGYT
TRBV20-1 | SASDWVLGQSYYGYT
TRBV28 | ASSFFGQGREKLF
TRBV5-1 | ASSLAIDRNTEAF
TRBV30 | AWSPRRAGGGEQY
TRBV6-4 | ASSSGTGPQH
TRBV6-1 | ASRKHREGSNQPQH
TRBV6-1 | ASSPTGTRPNEQF
TRBV5-1 | ASSWTGGEAF
TRBV4-1 | ASSQDAQYNEQF
TRBV27 | ASSPPLGSLGTEAF
TRBV12-3/TRBV12-4 | ASSFRHIRDREQETQY
TRBV5-1 | ASSLVPSGTSYEQY
TRBV29-1 | SVKTGTGSYEQY
TRBV27 | ASRLFGPSYEQY
TRBV29-1 | SVECDRPCSYEQY
TRBV25-1 | ASRPATGSANYGYT
TRBV28 | ASSLPGTGITPG
TRBV12-3/TRBV12-4 | ASSYGSSGSNQPQH
TRBV13 | ASSSSDILEEKLF
TRBV20-1 | SARGGLAGDYEQY
TRBV3-1 | ASSFSVIQY
TRBV30 | AWRQGSWNTEAF
TRBV18 | ASSPFDNQETQY
TRBV27 | ASSFGRAGYTEAF
TRBV2 | ASISGSGSPYEQY
TRBV10-3 | AITRDIQETQY
TRBV2 | ASSRSGRAVGTGELF